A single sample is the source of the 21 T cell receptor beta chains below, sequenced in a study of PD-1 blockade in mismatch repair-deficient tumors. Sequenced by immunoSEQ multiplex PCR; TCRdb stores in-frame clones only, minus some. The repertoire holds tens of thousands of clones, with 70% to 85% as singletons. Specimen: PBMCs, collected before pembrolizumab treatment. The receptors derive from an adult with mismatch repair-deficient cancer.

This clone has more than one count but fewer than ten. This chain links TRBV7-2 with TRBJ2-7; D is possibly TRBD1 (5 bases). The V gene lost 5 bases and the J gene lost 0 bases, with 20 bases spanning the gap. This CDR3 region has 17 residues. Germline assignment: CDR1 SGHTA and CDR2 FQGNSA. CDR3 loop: CASSPALWGEYSYEQYF. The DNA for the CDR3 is TGTGCCAGCAGCCCTGCACTCTGGGGCGAATACTCCTACGAGCAGTACTTC.

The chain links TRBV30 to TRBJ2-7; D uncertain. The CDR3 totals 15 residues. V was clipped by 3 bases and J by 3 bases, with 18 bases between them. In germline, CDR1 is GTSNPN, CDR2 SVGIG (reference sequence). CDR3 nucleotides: TGTGCCTGGAGGGATACAGCTTCCCGCAACTACGAGCAGTACTTC. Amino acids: CAWRDTASRNYEQYF.

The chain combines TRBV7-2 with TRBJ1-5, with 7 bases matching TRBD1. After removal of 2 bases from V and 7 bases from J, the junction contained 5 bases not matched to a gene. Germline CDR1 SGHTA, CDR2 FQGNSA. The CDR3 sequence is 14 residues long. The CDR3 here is CASSLRQGGQPQHF. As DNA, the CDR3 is TGTGCCAGCAGCTTACGACAGGGCGGCCAGCCCCAGCATTTT. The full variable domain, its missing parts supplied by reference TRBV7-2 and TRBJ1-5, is GAGVSQSPSNKVTEKGKDVELRCDPISGHTALYWYRQSLGQGLEFLIYFQGNSAPDKSGLPSDRFSAERTGGSVSTLTIQRTQQEDSAVYLCASSLRQGGQPQHFGDGTRLSIL.

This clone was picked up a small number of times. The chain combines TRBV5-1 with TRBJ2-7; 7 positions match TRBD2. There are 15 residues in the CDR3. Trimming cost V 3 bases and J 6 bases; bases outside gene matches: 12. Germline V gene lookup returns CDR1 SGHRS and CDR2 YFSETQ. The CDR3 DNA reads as TGCGCCAGCAGCTCTAGCGGCTCCCGGGGCTCCGAGCAGTACTTC. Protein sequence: CASSSSGSRGSEQYF.

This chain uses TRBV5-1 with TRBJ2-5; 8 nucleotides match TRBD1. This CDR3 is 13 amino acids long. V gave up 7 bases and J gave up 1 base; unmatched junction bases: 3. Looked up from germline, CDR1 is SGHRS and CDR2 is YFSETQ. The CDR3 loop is CASDRGAQETQYF. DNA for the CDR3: TGCGCCAGCGACAGGGGTGCCCAAGAGACCCAGTACTTC.

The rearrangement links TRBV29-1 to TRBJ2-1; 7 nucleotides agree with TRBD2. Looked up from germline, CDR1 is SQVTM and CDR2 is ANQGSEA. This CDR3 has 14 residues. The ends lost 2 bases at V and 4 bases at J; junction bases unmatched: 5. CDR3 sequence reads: CSVELLREYNEQFF. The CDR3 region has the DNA TGCAGCGTTGAACTCCTGCGGGAGTACAATGAGCAGTTCTTC.

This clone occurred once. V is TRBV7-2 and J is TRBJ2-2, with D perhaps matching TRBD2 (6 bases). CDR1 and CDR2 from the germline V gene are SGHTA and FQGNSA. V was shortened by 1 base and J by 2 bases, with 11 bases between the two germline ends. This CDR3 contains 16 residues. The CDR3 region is CASSLVGTVNTGELFF. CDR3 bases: TGTGCCAGCAGCTTAGTGGGGACTGTCAACACCGGGGAGCTGTTTTTT. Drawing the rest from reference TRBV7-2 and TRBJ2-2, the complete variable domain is GAGVSQSPSNKVTEKGKDVELRCDPISGHTALYWYRQSLGQGLEFLIYFQGNSAPDKSGLPSDRFSAERTGGSVSTLTIQRTQQEDSAVYLCASSLVGTVNTGELFFGEGSRLTVL.

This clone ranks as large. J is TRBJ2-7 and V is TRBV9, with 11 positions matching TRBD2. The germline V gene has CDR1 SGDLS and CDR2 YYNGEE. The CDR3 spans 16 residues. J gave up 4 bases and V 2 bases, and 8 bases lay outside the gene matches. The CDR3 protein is CASSVLPTSGSYEQYF. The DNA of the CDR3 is TGTGCCAGCAGCGTTCTCCCCACTAGCGGGAGTTACGAGCAGTACTTC.

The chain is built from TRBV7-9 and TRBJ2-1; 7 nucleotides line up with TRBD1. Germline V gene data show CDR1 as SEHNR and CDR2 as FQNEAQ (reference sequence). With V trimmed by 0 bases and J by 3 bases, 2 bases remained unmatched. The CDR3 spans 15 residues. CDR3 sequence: CASSLAQGDYNEQFF. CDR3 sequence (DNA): TGTGCCAGCAGCTTAGCGCAGGGGGACTACAATGAGCAGTTCTTC.

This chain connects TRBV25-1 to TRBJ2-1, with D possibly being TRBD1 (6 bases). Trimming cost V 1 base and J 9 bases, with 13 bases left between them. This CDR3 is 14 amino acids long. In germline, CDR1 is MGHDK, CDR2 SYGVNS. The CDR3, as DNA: TGTGCCAGCAGTGAATTAGCAGGGGTCGGTGAGCAGTTCTTC. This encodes CASSELAGVGEQFF.

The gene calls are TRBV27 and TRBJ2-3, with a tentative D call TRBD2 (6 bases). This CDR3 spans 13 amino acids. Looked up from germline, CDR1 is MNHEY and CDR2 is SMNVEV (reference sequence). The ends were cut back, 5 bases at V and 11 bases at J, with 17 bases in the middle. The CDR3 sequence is CASSRETELLQYF. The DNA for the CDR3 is TGTGCCAGCAGTCGGGAGACTGAGCTTTTGCAGTATTTT.

CDR3 in DNA: TGTGCCAGCAGCTTCGGGGATCAGCCCCAGCATTTT. This codes for CASSFGDQPQHF. The chain recombines TRBV7-9 with TRBJ1-5; no reliable D call. The CDR3 covers 12 residues. Germline values: CDR1 SEHNR, CDR2 FQNEAQ (reference sequence). Trimming shortened V by 3 bases and J by 5 bases, and 5 bases separated the two germline ends.

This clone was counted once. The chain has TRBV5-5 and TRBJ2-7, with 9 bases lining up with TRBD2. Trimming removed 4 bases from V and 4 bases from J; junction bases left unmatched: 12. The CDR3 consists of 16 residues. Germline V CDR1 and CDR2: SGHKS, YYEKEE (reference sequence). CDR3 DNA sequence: TGTGCCAGCAGCGAAGGGCCGGGACTAGCTTCGTACGAGCAGTACTTC. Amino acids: CASSEGPGLASYEQYF.

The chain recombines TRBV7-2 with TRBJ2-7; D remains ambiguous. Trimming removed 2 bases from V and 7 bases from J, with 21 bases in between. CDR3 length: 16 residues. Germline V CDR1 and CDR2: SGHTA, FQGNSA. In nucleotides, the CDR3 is TGTGCCAGCAGCTTACGAGCGCAAGGTCCACTATATGAGCAGTACTTC. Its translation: CASSLRAQGPLYEQYF.

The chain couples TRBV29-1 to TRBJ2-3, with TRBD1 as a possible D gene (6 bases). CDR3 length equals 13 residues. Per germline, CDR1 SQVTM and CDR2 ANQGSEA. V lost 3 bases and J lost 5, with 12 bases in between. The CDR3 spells CSVDGLGGDTQYF. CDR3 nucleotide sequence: TGCAGCGTTGACGGGCTAGGGGGAGATACGCAGTATTTT.

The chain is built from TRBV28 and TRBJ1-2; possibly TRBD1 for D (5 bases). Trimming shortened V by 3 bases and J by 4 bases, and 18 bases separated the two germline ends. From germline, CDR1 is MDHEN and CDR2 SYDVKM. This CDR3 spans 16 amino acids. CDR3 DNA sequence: TGTGCCAGCAGTTTGGCCAACATCAGGGTGGGCTATGGCTACACCTTC. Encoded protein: CASSLANIRVGYGYTF.

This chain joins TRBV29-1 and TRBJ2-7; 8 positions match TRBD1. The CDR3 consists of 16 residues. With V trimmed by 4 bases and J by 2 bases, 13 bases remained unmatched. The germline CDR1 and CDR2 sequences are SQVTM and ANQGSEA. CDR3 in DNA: TGCAGCGTTGCCGCTTCCGACAGGGGCACCCCCTACGAGCAGTACTTC. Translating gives CSVAASDRGTPYEQYF.

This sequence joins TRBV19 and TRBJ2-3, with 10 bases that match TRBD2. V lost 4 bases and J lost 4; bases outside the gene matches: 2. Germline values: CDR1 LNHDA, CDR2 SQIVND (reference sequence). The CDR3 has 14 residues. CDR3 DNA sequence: TGTGCCAGTAGTAGAGCGGGAGGGCCAGATACGCAGTATTTT. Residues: CASSRAGGPDTQYF.

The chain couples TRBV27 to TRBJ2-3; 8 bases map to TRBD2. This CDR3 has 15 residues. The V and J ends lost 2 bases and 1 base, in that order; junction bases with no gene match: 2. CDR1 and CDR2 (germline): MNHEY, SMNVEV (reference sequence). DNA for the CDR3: TGTGCCAGCAGTTTAGTGACTAGCGGCACAGATACGCAGTATTTT. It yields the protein CASSLVTSGTDTQYF.

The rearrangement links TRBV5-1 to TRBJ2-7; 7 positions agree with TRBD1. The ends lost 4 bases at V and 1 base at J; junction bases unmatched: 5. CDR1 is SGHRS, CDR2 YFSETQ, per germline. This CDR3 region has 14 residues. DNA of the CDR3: TGCGCCAGCAGCCTTGACAGGGTATCCTACGAGCAGTACTTC. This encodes CASSLDRVSYEQYF.

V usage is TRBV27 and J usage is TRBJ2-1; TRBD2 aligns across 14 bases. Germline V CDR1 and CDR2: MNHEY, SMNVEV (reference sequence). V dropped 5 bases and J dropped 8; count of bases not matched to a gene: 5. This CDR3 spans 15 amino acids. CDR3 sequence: CASSPRLAGGDEQFF. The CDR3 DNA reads TGTGCCAGCAGTCCTCGACTAGCGGGAGGGGATGAGCAGTTCTTC.